These 29 T cell receptor beta chains originate from one sample sequenced in a study of cytomegalovirus exposure and HLA in healthy donors. The study ran its PCR with 60 Vbeta and 13 Jbeta primers. Measured with immunoSEQ multiplex PCR; TCRdb has only the in-frame clones, and not every one. The sample comprises 210,000 or so clones, roughly 90% of which are singletons, and about 1% rests with the top ten. The sequencing input was PBMCs. These TCRs come from a woman aged 18-29 years in good health and CMV-seronegative.

This clone has just a few counts. The chain joins TRBV5-1 to TRBJ1-5, with no clear D. The length of the CDR3 is 14 residues. CDR1 SGHRS and CDR2 YFSETQ come from the germline V gene. The V end was cut by 0 bases, the J end by 6 bases, with 10 bases between. CDR3 loop: CASSLGEASQPQHF. CDR3 DNA sequence: TGCGCCAGCAGCTTGGGAGAGGCCTCTCAGCCCCAGCATTTT.

V usage is TRBV4-1 and J usage is TRBJ2-7; 12 nucleotides line up with TRBD1. The CDR3 consists of 16 residues. Germline lookup yields CDR1 MGHRA and CDR2 YSYEKL. Trimming took 3 bases from V and 5 from J; bases not matched to a gene: 8. The DNA of the CDR3 is TGCGCCAGCAGCCATACCGGGACAGGGGGCCGTAACGAGCAGTACTTC. Translation: CASSHTGTGGRNEQYF.

V gene TRBV27 combines with J gene TRBJ1-2; D may be TRBD1 (6 bases). Germline loops: CDR1 MNHEY, CDR2 SMNVEV (reference sequence). Trimming removed 6 bases from V and 6 bases from J, with 23 bases in between. The CDR3 runs 16 residues. The chain's CDR3 is CASRVKQGTGHHGYTF. Here the CDR3 DNA reads TGTGCCAGCAGAGTTAAACAAGGAACAGGGCACCATGGCTACACCTTC.

The chain uses TRBV9 and TRBJ2-1; D not certain. V gave up 0 bases and J gave up 8 bases, with 6 bases separating them. CDR1 and CDR2 (germline): SGDLS, YYNGEE. The CDR3 loop spans 12 amino acids. The CDR3 here is CASSVGGDEQFF. CDR3 in DNA: TGTGCCAGCAGCGTAGGTGGAGATGAGCAGTTCTTC.

The chain has TRBV9 and TRBJ2-4; the match to TRBD1 covers 7 bases. The CDR3 spans 14 residues. J gave up 5 bases and V 3 bases, and 5 bases lay outside the gene matches. The germline V gene has CDR1 SGDLS and CDR2 YYNGEE. The CDR3 bases are TGTGCCAGCAGCGCACTGGGACAGCAAAACATTCAGTACTTC. Its translation is CASSALGQQNIQYF.

V usage is TRBV6-1 and J usage is TRBJ2-7; tentative D call: TRBD1 (5 bases). Germline values: CDR1 MNHNS, CDR2 SASEGT. V shed 4 bases and J shed 0 bases, with 25 bases lying between them. There are 19 residues in the CDR3. The CDR3 spells CASSASTLSWTISSYEQYF. The CDR3, as DNA: TGTGCCAGCAGTGCTTCCACACTCAGTTGGACAATAAGCTCCTACGAGCAGTACTTC.

The chain joins TRBV27 to TRBJ2-7; weak D call: TRBD2 (6 bases). Germline V gives CDR1 MNHEY, CDR2 SMNVEV (reference sequence). V was trimmed by 4 bases and J by 0 bases, leaving 10 bases between them. This CDR3 contains 14 residues. CDR3 sequence: CASSSGTSSYEQYF. The CDR3 bases are TGTGCCAGCAGTTCCGGGACTTCCTCCTACGAGCAGTACTTC.

V gene TRBV19 combines with J gene TRBJ2-7; the D gene is possibly TRBD2 (6 bases). CDR1 and CDR2 (germline): LNHDA, SQIVND (reference sequence). CDR3 length equals 13 residues. Trimming removed 5 bases at V and 5 bases at J, with 13 bases between. The CDR3 sequence is CASSELSGDEQYF. Written as DNA, the CDR3 is TGTGCCAGTAGTGAGTTGTCGGGGGACGAGCAGTACTTC.

This clone appeared once. The V gene is TRBV7-2, the J gene TRBJ2-3; 7 bases line up with TRBD2. Looked up from germline, CDR1 is SGHTA and CDR2 is FQGNSA. The trim removed 6 bases at V and 2 bases at J, leaving 8 bases unmatched. CDR3 length: 15 residues. CDR3 sequence (DNA): TGTGCCAGCAGGATGGGGGGGACGGACACAGATACGCAGTATTTT. This translates into CASRMGGTDTDTQYF.

This clone was seen only once. This chain links TRBV27 with TRBJ1-6; TRBD1 matches at 8 bases. There are 15 residues in the CDR3. Trimming removed 2 bases from V and 9 bases from J; junction bases left unmatched: 6. Germline CDR1 and CDR2: MNHEY and SMNVEV (reference sequence). As DNA, the CDR3 is TGTGCCAGCAGTTTAATCGACAGGGGAAGTTCACCCCTCCACTTT. As protein: CASSLIDRGSSPLHF.

This rearrangement joins TRBV5-1 to TRBJ1-2; D is possibly TRBD1 (5 bases). The ends were cut back, 3 bases at V and 3 bases at J, with 9 bases in the middle. Germline CDR1 SGHRS, CDR2 YFSETQ. The CDR3 sequence is 13 residues long. DNA for the CDR3: TGCGCCAGCAGCTCCGAAGGGGACTATGGCTACACCTTC. Its protein product is CASSSEGDYGYTF.

This chain links TRBV5-1 with TRBJ1-2; no definite D call. V lost 7 bases to trimming and J lost 2 bases, with 21 bases between them. This CDR3 has 16 residues. CDR1 SGHRS and CDR2 YFSETQ come from the germline V gene. The CDR3 here is CASSGKGLVSNYGYTF. CDR3 in DNA: TGCGCCAGCTCGGGAAAGGGTTTGGTATCCAACTATGGCTACACCTTC.

The chain employs TRBV5-4 and TRBJ2-5; possibly TRBD1 for D (5 bases). The ends were cut back, 5 bases at V and 2 bases at J, with 13 bases in the middle. CDR3 length: 14 amino acids. Germline assignment: CDR1 SGHNT and CDR2 YYREEE (reference sequence). The chain's CDR3 is CASRPGFPQETQYF. Here the CDR3 DNA reads TGTGCCAGCAGGCCAGGGTTTCCACAAGAGACCCAGTACTTC.

V is TRBV7-2 and J is TRBJ2-7; 7 nucleotides agree with TRBD2. CDR3 length: 16 amino acids. J lost 2 bases, V lost 4 bases, and 11 bases had no gene match. Germline V gene data show CDR1 as SGHTA and CDR2 as FQGNSA. The CDR3 DNA reads as TGTGCCAGCAGCTCGACTATTAGCGGGTCCCCCTACGAGCAGTACTTC. Its protein product is CASSSTISGSPYEQYF.

The chain is built from TRBV5-4 and TRBJ1-2, with D possibly matching TRBD1 (5 bases). The CDR3 contains 13 residues. Between the trimmed V and J ends, which lost 0 bases and 4 bases, there was a span of 7 bases. The V gene's germline CDR1 is SGHNT and CDR2 YYREEE (reference sequence). This CDR3 is CASSLGGVYGYTF. CDR3 DNA: TGTGCCAGCAGCTTGGGGGGGGTCTATGGCTACACCTTC.

This chain links TRBV7-6 with TRBJ2-5; D gene ambiguous. The J call could be wrong; TRBJ2-7 is a better fit for the DNA end. This CDR3 has 14 residues. Germline assignment: CDR1 SGHVS and CDR2 FNYEAQ. The CDR3 DNA follows: TGTGCCAGCAGCTTAGAATCTCCTAGCTACGAGCAGTACTTC. This codes for CASSLESPSYEQYF.

This clone showed up just a few times. The chain has TRBV30 and TRBJ1-1, with D possibly being TRBD1 (6 bases). V was clipped by 2 bases and J by 1 base, with 11 bases between them. The CDR3 length is 14 residues. Germline-derived CDR1 and CDR2 are GTSNPN and SVGIG (reference sequence). CDR3 residues: CAWSWRGPNTEAFF. In DNA, the CDR3 is TGTGCCTGGAGTTGGCGGGGGCCGAACACTGAAGCTTTCTTT.

The CDR3 bases are TGTGCCAGCAGTCATATAATAGCGGGAGGGGTCACAGATACGCAGTATTTT. Its protein product is CASSHIIAGGVTDTQYF. This chain joins TRBV2 and TRBJ2-3; 11 positions agree with TRBD2. This CDR3 has 17 residues. The junction had 9 bases not matched to a gene; V was cut back by 5 bases and J by 2 bases. Germline-derived CDR1 and CDR2 are SNHLY and FYNNEI.

This chain links TRBV11-2 with TRBJ1-3, with 9 bases lining up with TRBD1. Per the germline V gene, CDR1 is SGHAT and CDR2 is FQNNGV. The CDR3 sequence is 15 residues long. V gave up 4 bases and J gave up 4 bases; unmatched junction bases: 5. CDR3 sequence: CASSSYRGLGNTIYF. CDR3 DNA sequence: TGTGCCAGCAGCTCATACAGGGGGCTAGGAAACACCATATATTTT.

The rearrangement links TRBV27 to TRBJ2-1; D is possibly TRBD2 (5 bases). Trimming left V 2 bases short and J 1 base short, with 18 bases between. Germline V gives CDR1 MNHEY, CDR2 SMNVEV (reference sequence). The CDR3 totals 18 residues. The CDR3 region is CASSLEGDRRRSYNEQFF. In nucleotides, the CDR3 is TGTGCCAGCAGTTTAGAGGGAGACCGTCGACGGTCCTACAATGAGCAGTTCTTC.

This chain connects TRBV4-1 to TRBJ1-5; TRBD1 aligns across 7 bases. Germline V gene data show CDR1 as MGHRA and CDR2 as YSYEKL. The CDR3 totals 15 residues. V lost 5 bases and J lost 2; bases outside the gene matches: 6. The CDR3 DNA reads as TGCGCCAGCAGCAGAGACGGGACAGGCAATCAGCCCCAGCATTTT. Amino acids: CASSRDGTGNQPQHF.

The rearrangement uses TRBV9 and TRBJ2-1, with 10 bases aligning to TRBD2. Per the germline V gene, CDR1 is SGDLS and CDR2 is YYNGEE. CDR3 size: 16 residues. V lost 0 bases to trimming and J lost 7 bases; unmatched junction nucleotides: 7. In nucleotides, the CDR3 is TGTGCCAGCAGCGTAGGTAATAGCGGGAGGACGAATGAGCAGTTCTTC. It yields the protein CASSVGNSGRTNEQFF.

This sequence joins TRBV27 and TRBJ1-5, with D maybe TRBD1 (6 bases). The CDR3 contains 15 residues. Per germline, CDR1 MNHEY and CDR2 SMNVEV (reference sequence). V was cut by 4 bases and J by 1 base, with 11 bases left in between. CDR3 sequence: CASSSNRDSNQPQHF. Written as DNA, the CDR3 is TGTGCCAGCAGTTCCAACAGGGACAGCAATCAGCCCCAGCATTTT.

Comments on this clone: Germline is not matched at one junction end, which may reflect a read error. The V call is TRBV2, the J call TRBJ2-5; 10 bases are a match to TRBD2. CDR3 length: 13 amino acids. Per the germline V gene, CDR1 is SNHLY and CDR2 is FYNNEI. CDR3 protein: CAGRTSGQETQYF. The CDR3 bases are TGTGCCGGCAGGACTAGCGGCCAAGAGACCCAGTACTTC.

The chain couples TRBV9 to TRBJ2-1; 10 nucleotides agree with TRBD2. The trim removed 0 bases at V and 8 bases at J, leaving 5 bases unmatched. The CDR3 spans 15 residues. CDR1 is SGDLS, CDR2 YYNGEE, per germline. CDR3 bases: TGTGCCAGCAGCGTAGCTAGCGGGGGTACATATGAGCAGTTCTTC. It is translated as CASSVASGGTYEQFF. Based on the CDR3 plus reference TRBV9 and TRBJ2-1, the full variable domain is DSGVTQTPKHLITATGQRVTLRCSPRSGDLSVYWYQQSLDQGLQFLIQYYNGEERAKGNILERFSAQQFPDLHSELNLSSLELGDSALYFCASSVASGGTYEQFFGPGTRLTVL.

This rearrangement joins TRBV18 to TRBJ2-7; D gene uncertain. With 3 bases removed from V and 0 bases from J, the gap between germline ends came to 15 bases. Per the germline V gene, CDR1 is KGHSH and CDR2 is LQKENI. CDR3 length equals 16 residues. The CDR3 nucleotides read TGTGCCAGCTCACCCGAGGCCGGTGGCAGCTCCTACGAGCAGTACTTC. It is translated as CASSPEAGGSSYEQYF. Based on the CDR3 plus reference TRBV18 and TRBJ2-7, the full variable domain is NAGVMQNPRHLVRRRGQEARLRCSPMKGHSHVYWYRQLPEEGLKFMVYLQKENIIDESGMPKERFSAEFPKEGPSILRIQQVVRGDSAAYFCASSPEAGGSSYEQYFGPGTRLTVT.

The chain uses TRBV2 and TRBJ2-1; 11 nucleotides match TRBD2. Germline V gene lookup returns CDR1 SNHLY and CDR2 FYNNEI. The CDR3 has 21 amino acids. V lost 6 bases and J lost 0; bases outside the gene matches: 19. The CDR3 sequence: CASRGLGRTSGLTYSYNEQFF. CDR3 bases: TGTGCCAGCAGGGGTCTAGGAAGGACTAGCGGGCTTACTTACTCCTACAATGAGCAGTTCTTC.

The chain has TRBV7-9 and TRBJ1-1; 9 bases fit TRBD1. V shed 5 bases, J shed 8 bases, and the junction held 6 bases outside the gene matches. The CDR3 contains 13 residues. Germline V gene lookup returns CDR1 SEHNR and CDR2 FQNEAQ (reference sequence). This chain's CDR3 is CASSIFGTGEAFF. In DNA, the CDR3 is TGTGCCAGCAGCATTTTCGGGACAGGGGAAGCTTTCTTT.

The chain employs TRBV11-3 and TRBJ1-1; D gene ambiguous. Trimming took 1 base from V and 2 from J, leaving 5 bases between them. This CDR3 region has 13 residues. Germline V gene lookup returns CDR1 SGHNT and CDR2 YENEEA. In nucleotides, the CDR3 is TGTGCCAGCAGCTTAGTAACTAACACTGAAGCTTTCTTT. As protein: CASSLVTNTEAFF.